This T cell receptor beta chain originates from a study of graft-versus-host responses after intestinal transplantation. Whole-study context: Induction with anti-thymocyte globulin, then tacrolimus and steroids for roughly 3 years, was given to all recipients.

Study-wide points: Detection of GvH clones occurred in recipient marrow, and some had their first appearance in ileum or blood.

Sequenced by immunoSEQ multiplex PCR; TCRdb stores in-frame clones only, minus some. The table includes approximately 49,000 clones, approximately 88% detected once. This clone was observed a few times. Its target is not known. This CDR3 spans 17 amino acids. The ends lost 0 bases at V and 8 bases at J; junction bases unmatched: 11. CDR1 MRHNA and CDR2 SNTAGT come from the germline V gene. The input for sequencing was unstimulated CD4+ T cells sorted from spleen or lymph node cells, taken before transplant. V is TRBV6-4 and J is TRBJ2-1, with TRBD2 matching over 9 bases. The sequence was obtained from a human donor who was the organ donor for an intestinal transplant. The CDR3 DNA sequence: TGTGCCAGCAGTGACTCCTACGCGGGAGGGGAGACGGATGAGCAGTTCTTC. Its translation is CASSDSYAGGETDEQFF.